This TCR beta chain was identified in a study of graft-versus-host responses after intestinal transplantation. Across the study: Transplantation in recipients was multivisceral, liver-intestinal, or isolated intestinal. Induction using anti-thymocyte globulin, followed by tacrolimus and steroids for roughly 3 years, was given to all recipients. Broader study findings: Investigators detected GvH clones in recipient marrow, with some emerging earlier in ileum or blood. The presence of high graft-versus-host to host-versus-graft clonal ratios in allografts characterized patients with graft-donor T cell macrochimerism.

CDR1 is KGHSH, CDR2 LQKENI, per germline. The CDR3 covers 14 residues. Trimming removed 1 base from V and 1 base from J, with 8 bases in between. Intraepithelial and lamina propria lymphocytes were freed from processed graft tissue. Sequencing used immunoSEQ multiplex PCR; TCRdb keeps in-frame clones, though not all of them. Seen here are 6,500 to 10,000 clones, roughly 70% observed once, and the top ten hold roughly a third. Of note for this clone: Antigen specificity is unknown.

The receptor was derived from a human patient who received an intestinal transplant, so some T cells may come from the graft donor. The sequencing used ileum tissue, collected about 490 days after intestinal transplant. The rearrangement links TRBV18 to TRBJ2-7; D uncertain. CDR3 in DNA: TGTGCCAGCTCACCACGAGACACTTCCTACGAGCAGTACTTC. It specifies CASSPRDTSYEQYF.